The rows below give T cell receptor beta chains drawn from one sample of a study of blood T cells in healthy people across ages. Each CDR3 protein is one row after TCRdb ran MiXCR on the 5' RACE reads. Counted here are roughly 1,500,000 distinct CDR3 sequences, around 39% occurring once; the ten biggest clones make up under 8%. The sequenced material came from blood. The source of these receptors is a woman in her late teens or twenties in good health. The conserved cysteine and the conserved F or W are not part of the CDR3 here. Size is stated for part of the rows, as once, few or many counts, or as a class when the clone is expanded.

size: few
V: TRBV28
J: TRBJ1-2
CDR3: ASSQERGYGYT

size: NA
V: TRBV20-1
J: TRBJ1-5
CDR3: SARDRRSNQPQH

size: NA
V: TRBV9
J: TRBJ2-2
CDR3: ASSSPIRGGVEAGELF

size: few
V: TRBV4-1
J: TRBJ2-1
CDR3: ASSQVPGQTPNNEQF

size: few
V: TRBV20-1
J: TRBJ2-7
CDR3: SASRGPPTYEQY

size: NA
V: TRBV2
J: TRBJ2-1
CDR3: ASRCPGTGGSSYNEQF

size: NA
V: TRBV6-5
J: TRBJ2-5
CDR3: ASSPRLIDRYNEQY

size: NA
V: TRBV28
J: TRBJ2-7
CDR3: ASSHSYTGYEQY

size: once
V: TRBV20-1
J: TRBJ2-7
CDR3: SARDGATSSYEQY

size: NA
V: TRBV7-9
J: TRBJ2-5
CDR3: ASSSRTQGAAYNEQY

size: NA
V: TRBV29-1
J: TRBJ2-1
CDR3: SVGQRMYNEQF

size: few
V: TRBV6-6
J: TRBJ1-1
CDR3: ASQGGAEAF

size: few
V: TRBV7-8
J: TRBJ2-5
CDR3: ASSRGAAYQETQY

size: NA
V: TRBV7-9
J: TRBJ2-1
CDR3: ASSPRWGGKAESEQF

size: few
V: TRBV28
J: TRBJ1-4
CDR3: ASSLGSEKLF

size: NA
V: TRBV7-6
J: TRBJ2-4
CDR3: ASSASDQY

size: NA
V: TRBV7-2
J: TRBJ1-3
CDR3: ASSLAPYRSGNTIY

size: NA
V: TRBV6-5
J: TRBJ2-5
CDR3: ASGGGLRETQY

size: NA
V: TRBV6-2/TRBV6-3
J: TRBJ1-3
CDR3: ASSYSEMSSGNTIY

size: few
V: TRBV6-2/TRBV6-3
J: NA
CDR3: AIGYNEQY

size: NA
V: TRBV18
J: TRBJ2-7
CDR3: ASSPVIVGDYPYEQY

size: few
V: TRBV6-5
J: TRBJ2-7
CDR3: ARLGRSYEQY

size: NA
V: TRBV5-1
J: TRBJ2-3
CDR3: ASSSGGSADTQY

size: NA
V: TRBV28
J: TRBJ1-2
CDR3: ASNRLSGGGYT

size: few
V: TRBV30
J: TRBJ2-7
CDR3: AWSVREQY

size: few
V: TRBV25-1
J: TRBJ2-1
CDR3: ASSEFFRGTGYNEQF

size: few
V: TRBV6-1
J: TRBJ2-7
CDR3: ASSFLGTYEQY

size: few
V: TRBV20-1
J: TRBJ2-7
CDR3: SARGTGEYEQY

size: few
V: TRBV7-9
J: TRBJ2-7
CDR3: ASSVGIPYEQY

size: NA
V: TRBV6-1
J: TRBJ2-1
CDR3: ASTQPRGLAAVTETQF

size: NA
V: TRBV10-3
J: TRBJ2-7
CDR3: ATTEASGAYEQY